These 7 T cell receptor beta chains share one sample of origin, sequenced in a study of molecular identifiers for immune sequencing clone quantification. TCRdb recomputed calls from the PCR reads with MiXCR, one row per CDR3 protein. The sample lists around 470,000 distinct CDR3 sequences; about 26% were seen once. Sequenced material: naive CD8+ T cells from blood, with Jurkat cell RNA spiked in. Stated subset: FACS-sorted CD8+CD4-CCR7+CD45RA+ naive T cells. The receptor set was obtained from a human donor in good health. Some libraries in this study had Jurkat cell RNA spiked in.

A few counts support this clonotype. The chain employs TRBV30 and TRBJ2-7; TRBD2 might be the D (5 bases). This CDR3 has 13 residues. Trimming cost V 1 base and J 6 bases, with 13 bases left between them. Germline assignment: CDR1 GTSNPN and CDR2 SVGIG (reference sequence). The CDR3 sequence: CAWSGFRGSEQYF. The DNA for the CDR3 is TGTGCCTGGAGTGGATTTCGGGGTAGCGAGCAGTACTTC.

This clonotype turned up a few times. The genes are TRBV12-3 or TRBV12-4 and TRBJ1-1; TRBD1 is a possible D gene (6 bases). Trimming removed 6 bases from V and 4 bases from J, with 15 bases in between. This CDR3 is 14 amino acids long. The CDR3 nucleotides are TGTGCCAGCAGCGACACAGGGAGGGGCACTGAAGCTTTCTTT. Its translation: CASSDTGRGTEAFF.

The V and J genes are TRBV19 and TRBJ2-1, with 7 positions matching TRBD1. Trimming removed 3 bases from V and 2 bases from J; junction bases left unmatched: 13. The length of the CDR3 is 18 residues. Germline assignment: CDR1 LNHDA and CDR2 SQIVND (reference sequence). The CDR3 DNA follows: TGTGCCAGTAGTATTGGGTCAGGGGACAGAGCTGCCTACAATGAGCAGTTCTTC. This sequence encodes CASSIGSGDRAAYNEQFF. The full variable domain, in which reference TRBV19 and TRBJ2-1 provide the parts outside the CDR3, is DGGITQSPKYLFRKEGQNVTLSCEQNLNHDAMYWYRQDPGQGLRLIYYSQIVNDFQKGDIAEGYSVSREKKESFPLTVTSAQKNPTAFYLCASSIGSGDRAAYNEQFFGPGTRLTVL.

This chain links TRBV7-9 with TRBJ2-3, with D perhaps given as TRBD1 or TRBD2 (5 bases each). CDR3 length: 16 residues. The V gene's germline CDR1 is SEHNR and CDR2 FQNEAQ (reference sequence). V lost 2 bases to trimming and J lost 2 bases, with 14 bases between them. The CDR3 reads CASSLPPGRVTDTQYF. In DNA form, the CDR3 reads TGTGCCAGCAGCTTACCGCCAGGGCGGGTCACAGATACGCAGTATTTT.

The V call is TRBV7-9, the J call TRBJ1-1; D unclear. V dropped 5 bases and J dropped 1 base, with 14 bases sitting between them. CDR3 length: 15 amino acids. Germline V gene sequence: CDR1 SEHNR, CDR2 FQNEAQ (reference sequence). The CDR3 region is CASSTPDRKNTEAFF. As DNA, the CDR3 is TGTGCCAGCAGCACCCCCGACCGTAAGAACACTGAAGCTTTCTTT. Full variable domain (rest looked up from reference TRBV7-9 and TRBJ1-1): DTGVSQNPRHKITKRGQNVTFRCDPISEHNRLYWYRQTLGQGPEFLTYFQNEAQLEKSRLLSDRFSAERPKGSFSTLEIQRTEQGDSAMYLCASSTPDRKNTEAFFGQGTRLTVV.

Concerning this clonotype: This may be a read error: a much more frequent sequence differs by one nucleotide. This chain links TRBV7-6 with TRBJ1-5; unclear D gene. Germline V CDR1 and CDR2: SGHVS, FNYEAQ. The CDR3 sequence is 12 residues long. DNA of the CDR3: TGTGCCCGCAGCTTGTTGCGACAGCCCCAGCATTTT. Protein product: CARSLLRQPQHF. The full variable domain, completed using reference TRBV7-6 and TRBJ1-5, is GAGVSQSPRYKVTKRGQDVALRCDPISGHVSLYWYRQALGQGPEFLTYFNYEAQQDKSGLPNDRFSAERPEGSISTLTIQRTEQRDSAMYRCARSLLRQPQHFGDGTRLSIL.

The gene calls are TRBV10-3 and TRBJ1-2, with TRBD1 as a possible D gene (5 bases). Germline CDR1 and CDR2: ENHRY and SYGVKD. The CDR3 sequence is 14 residues long. V shed 8 bases and J shed 8 bases, with 21 bases lying between them. The CDR3 here is CAIRRDSGDSGYTF. The CDR3 coding sequence is TGTGCCATCCGCCGTGACAGTGGGGATTCGGGCTACACCTTC.